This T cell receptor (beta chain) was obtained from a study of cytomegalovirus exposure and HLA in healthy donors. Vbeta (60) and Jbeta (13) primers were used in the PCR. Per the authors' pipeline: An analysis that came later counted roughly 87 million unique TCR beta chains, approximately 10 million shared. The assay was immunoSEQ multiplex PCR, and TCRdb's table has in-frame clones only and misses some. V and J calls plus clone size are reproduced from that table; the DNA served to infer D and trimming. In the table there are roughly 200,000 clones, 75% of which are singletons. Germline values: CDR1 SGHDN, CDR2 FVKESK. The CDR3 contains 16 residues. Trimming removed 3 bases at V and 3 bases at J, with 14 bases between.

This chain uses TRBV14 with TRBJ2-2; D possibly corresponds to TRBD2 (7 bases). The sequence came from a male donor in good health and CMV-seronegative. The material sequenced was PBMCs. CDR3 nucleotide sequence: TGTGCCAGCAGCCAGAGGGGGGGCGGATACACCGGGGAGCTGTTTTTT. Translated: CASSQRGGGYTGELFF.